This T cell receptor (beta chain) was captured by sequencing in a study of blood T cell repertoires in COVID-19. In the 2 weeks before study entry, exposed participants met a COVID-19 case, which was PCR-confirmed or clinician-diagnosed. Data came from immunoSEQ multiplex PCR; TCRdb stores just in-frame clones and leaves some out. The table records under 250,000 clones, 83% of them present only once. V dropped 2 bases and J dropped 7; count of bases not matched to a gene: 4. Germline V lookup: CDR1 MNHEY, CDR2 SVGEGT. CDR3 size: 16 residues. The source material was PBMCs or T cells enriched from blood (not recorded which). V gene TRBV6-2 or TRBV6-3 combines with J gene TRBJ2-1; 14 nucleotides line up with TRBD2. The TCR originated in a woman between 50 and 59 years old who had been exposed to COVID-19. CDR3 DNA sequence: TGTGCCAGCAGTTACGTGACTAGCGGGGGGGCAAATGAGCAGTTCTTC. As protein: CASSYVTSGGANEQFF.